Included here is one TCR beta chain sequence, with context. As yet, its antigen is unknown. There are 12 residues in the CDR3. The germline V gene has CDR1 GTSNPN and CDR2 SVGIG (reference sequence). Trimming pared 1 base from V and 4 bases from J, leaving 5 bases between. This sample stems from a study of T cells in Graves' hyperthyroidism and ophthalmopathy. Study-wide results and caveats: Most thyroid clonotypes expanded above 0.001 were also detected in blood.

Amplified TCR beta CDR3 regions came from RNA transcripts. HTBI primers drove first-round RT-PCR of the TCR CDR3. Using its own MiXCR run on the multiplex PCR reads, TCRdb lists one record per CDR3 protein. The table shows about 590,000 distinct CDR3 sequences, with less than 20% occurring only once. The study enrolled patients aged 18 to 65 with newly diagnosed hyperthyroidism of under 2 months' duration. Exclusion of patients followed from uncontrolled infection, other autoimmune disease, pregnancy or lactation. Diagnoses were made from clinical symptoms, serum measures (thyroxine and TRAb), thyroid ultrasound and orbital computed tomography.

Sequenced sample: blood. This clonotype originated in a woman in her twenties or thirties with Graves' hyperthyroidism. The rearrangement uses TRBV30 and TRBJ1-3; D gene uncertain. CDR3 protein: CAWSAAGNTIYF. The CDR3 DNA reads TGTGCCTGGAGTGCGGCCGGAAACACCATATATTTT.